This TCR beta chain appears in the sequencing data of a study of T cell responses to AZD1222 COVID-19 vaccine. Sequencing was performed with immunoSEQ multiplex PCR; in TCRdb, only in-frame clones are kept and a portion is missing. The sample has fewer than 80,000 clones, around 89% seen once. Concerning this clone: The antigen is unknown.

Study-wide findings and caveats: At study baseline, merely roughly 6 AZD1222 recipients were seropositive. In a largely white British group with more females than males, clonal diversity was possibly underestimated.

The CDR3 spans 18 residues. Germline-derived CDR1 and CDR2 are SGHRS and YFSETQ. V lost 1 base, J lost 0 bases, and 12 bases stayed unmatched. The rearrangement joins TRBV5-1 to TRBJ2-7, with 8 bases fitting TRBD2. The clonotype originates from an adult who received the MenACWY meningococcal vaccine as a control. The specimen comprised peripheral blood, sampled 28 days after the second dose of the MenACWY control vaccine. CDR3 residues: CASSLLSGGSYFSYEQYF. The CDR3 DNA follows: TGCGCCAGCAGCTTGCTGAGCGGGGGATCATACTTCTCCTACGAGCAGTACTTC. Variable domain in full (rest from reference TRBV5-1 and TRBJ2-7): KAGVTQTPRYLIKTRGQQVTLSCSPISGHRSVSWYQQTPGQGLQFLFEYFSETQRNKGNFPGRFSGRQFSNSRSEMNVSTLELGDSALYLCASSLLSGGSYFSYEQYFGPGTRLTVT.